This T cell receptor beta chain came from a study of blood T cell repertoires in COVID-19. Study summary: Researchers got acute and convalescent COVID-19 samples from the United States, Italy and Spain. PBMCs, B-cell-depleted T cells, or T cells were the source of the cDNA or gDNA that made up the material.

The ends lost 2 bases at V and 4 bases at J; junction bases unmatched: 3. The CDR3 loop spans 14 amino acids. In germline, CDR1 is KGHDR, CDR2 SFDVKD. Original processing methods: Estimation of nucleated cell counts relied on the amplification of reference gene primers. Profiled with immunoSEQ multiplex PCR; TCRdb holds only in-frame clones, not every one. From that table come the V and J calls and clone size; the DNA was used to work out D and trimming. The table records approximately 25,000 clones, around 86% of them present only once. This clone was observed a handful of times. This sequence originates from a human donor in a cohort sampled during active COVID-19. This rearrangement joins TRBV24-1 to TRBJ2-7; 8 bases fit TRBD2. Sequencing was carried out using peripheral blood. Here the CDR3 DNA reads TGTGCCACCAGTGATTCCGGGACTAGATACGAGCAGTACTTC. As protein: CATSDSGTRYEQYF.